These 18 T cell receptor beta chains were sequenced from one sample in a study of OX40 agonist ivuxolimab in advanced cancers. Some clones are missing from TCRdb's copy, which holds only in-frame ones; the method was immunoSEQ multiplex PCR. The sample includes about 110,000 clones, approximately 89% of them seen just once. Sequenced material: CD4+ or CD8+ T cells sorted from blood, taken in a trial of the OX40 agonist ivuxolimab. The source of these receptors is an adult with an advanced solid tumor such as melanoma, head and neck, liver or kidney cancer.

The chain has TRBV5-6 and TRBJ2-7; 7 bases agree with TRBD2. V lost 2 bases to trimming and J lost 4 bases; unmatched junction nucleotides: 6. Looked up from germline, CDR1 is SGHDT and CDR2 is YYEEEE. The CDR3 extends over 14 amino acids. As DNA, the CDR3 is TGTGCCAGCAGCTTTCTAGCGGCGGTATACGAGCAGTACTTC. Its protein is CASSFLAAVYEQYF. Full variable domain (missing parts from reference TRBV5-6 and TRBJ2-7): DAGVTQSPTHLIKTRGQQVTLRCSPKSGHDTVSWYQQALGQGPQFIFQYYEEEERQRGNFPDRFSGHQFPNYSSELNVNALLLGDSALYLCASSFLAAVYEQYFGPGTRLTVT.

The gene calls are TRBV7-8 and TRBJ1-1, with TRBD1 identical over 9 bases. Germline V CDR1 and CDR2: SGHVS, FQNEAQ. J gave up 2 bases and V 3 bases, and 7 bases lay outside the gene matches. The CDR3 is 16 amino acids. The CDR3 here is CASSFKTGGHNTEAFF. The CDR3 region has the DNA TGTGCCAGCAGCTTTAAAACAGGGGGCCATAACACTGAAGCTTTCTTT.

This clone was counted a single time. The gene calls are TRBV19 and TRBJ1-1; D not resolved. This CDR3 comprises 15 residues. V lost 3 bases and J 0 bases, leaving 11 bases between the germline ends. Germline V gene lookup returns CDR1 LNHDA and CDR2 SQIVND (reference sequence). CDR3 in DNA: TGTGCCAGTAGTATTTCGGGGTCGGTGAACACTGAAGCTTTCTTT. Translation: CASSISGSVNTEAFF.

The V gene is TRBV28, the J gene TRBJ2-3; 8 bases line up with TRBD2. V shed 5 bases, J shed 2 bases, and the junction held 9 bases outside the gene matches. CDR3 length: 16 residues. In germline, CDR1 is MDHEN, CDR2 SYDVKM. CDR3 protein: CASSVTSGADTDTQYF. CDR3 bases: TGTGCCAGCAGTGTTACTAGCGGAGCTGACACAGATACGCAGTATTTT.

As for this clone: Other DNA sequences within the sample encode an identical CDR3. The chain joins TRBV18 to TRBJ2-7; D ambiguous. The ends were cut back, 6 bases at V and 4 bases at J, with 10 bases in the middle. This CDR3 is 12 amino acids long. Germline V CDR1 and CDR2: KGHSH, LQKENI. CDR3 in amino acids: CASSPDLYEQYF. Written as DNA, the CDR3 is TGTGCCAGCTCCCCGGACCTATACGAGCAGTACTTC.

The chain joins TRBV12-5 to TRBJ2-1; TRBD2 matches 10 bases. The CDR3 has 18 amino acids. Germline V gene lookup returns CDR1 LGHNT and CDR2 FRNRAP. The junction had 10 bases not matched to a gene; V was cut back by 5 bases and J by 0 bases. This CDR3 reads CASGLFRTSGNSYNEQFF. CDR3 coding DNA: TGTGCTAGTGGTCTATTCAGGACTAGCGGTAACTCCTACAATGAGCAGTTCTTC.

CDR3 amino acids: CASSLGPGTNYGYTF. The CDR3 nucleotides read TGTGCCAGCAGCTTGGGGCCAGGGACCAACTATGGCTACACCTTC. The V gene is TRBV5-6, the J gene TRBJ1-2; D possibly corresponds to TRBD1 (5 bases). The V gene's germline CDR1 is SGHDT and CDR2 YYEEEE. V was trimmed by 0 bases and J by 2 bases, leaving 11 bases between them. This CDR3 has 15 amino acids.

This chain connects TRBV5-8 to TRBJ1-3, with 7 bases identical to TRBD1. Losses at the gene ends were 0 bases for V and 4 bases for J; bases not matched to a gene: 4. The V gene's germline CDR1 is SGHTS and CDR2 YDEGEE. The CDR3 consists of 15 residues. CDR3 protein: CASSLVTGSGNTIYF. CDR3 sequence (DNA): TGTGCCAGCAGCTTGGTGACAGGGAGCGGAAACACCATATATTTT.

CDR3 amino acids: CASSQDLRETDTQYF. The CDR3 coding sequence is TGTGCCAGCAGCCAAGATCTCAGGGAAACAGATACGCAGTATTTT. The chain carries TRBV4-2 and TRBJ2-3; D perhaps matches TRBD1 (5 bases). The CDR3 consists of 15 residues. Germline V gene sequence: CDR1 LGHNA, CDR2 YNFKEQ. Deletions cut 0 bases from V and 3 bases from J, with 10 bases between.

In this sample, this clone turned up once. The chain employs TRBV9 and TRBJ1-3; D is unclear. Trimming cost V 1 base and J 4 bases, with 12 bases left between them. The CDR3 is 15 residues long. Germline V lookup: CDR1 SGDLS, CDR2 YYNGEE. CDR3 loop: CASSVRGLQGNTIYF. The CDR3 coding sequence is TGTGCCAGCAGCGTAAGAGGGCTACAAGGAAACACCATATATTTT. The complete variable domain, with remaining parts taken from reference TRBV9 and TRBJ1-3, reads DSGVTQTPKHLITATGQRVTLRCSPRSGDLSVYWYQQSLDQGLQFLIQYYNGEERAKGNILERFSAQQFPDLHSELNLSSLELGDSALYFCASSVRGLQGNTIYFGEGSWLTVV.

The chain employs TRBV5-1 and TRBJ2-1; 10 bases line up with TRBD2. Germline assignment: CDR1 SGHRS and CDR2 YFSETQ. The V and J ends lost 1 base and 4 bases, in that order; junction bases with no gene match: 11. This CDR3 contains 18 residues. CDR3 region: CASSLSASGRSTYNEQFF. As DNA, the CDR3 is TGCGCCAGCAGCTTGAGTGCTAGCGGGAGATCTACTTACAATGAGCAGTTCTTC.

The chain employs TRBV29-1 and TRBJ2-7; 7 nucleotides align to TRBD2. This CDR3 region has 12 residues. CDR1 is SQVTM and CDR2 is ANQGSEA in the germline V gene. J gave up 5 bases and V 4 bases, and 5 bases lay outside the gene matches. The CDR3 protein is CSVASGKNEQYF. The CDR3 nucleotides read TGCAGCGTTGCCAGCGGGAAAAACGAGCAGTACTTC.

This chain links TRBV5-1 with TRBJ2-5, with D uncertain. This CDR3 spans 18 amino acids. V lost 0 bases and J lost 5, with 23 bases in between. CDR1 and CDR2 (germline): SGHRS, YFSETQ. The CDR3 is CASSLGESSAASEETQYF. The CDR3 nucleotides read TGCGCCAGCAGCTTGGGCGAATCTTCCGCCGCAAGTGAGGAGACCCAGTACTTC. Supplemented by reference TRBV5-1 and TRBJ2-5, the full variable domain reads KAGVTQTPRYLIKTRGQQVTLSCSPISGHRSVSWYQQTPGQGLQFLFEYFSETQRNKGNFPGRFSGRQFSNSRSEMNVSTLELGDSALYLCASSLGESSAASEETQYFGPGTRLLVL.

The chain recombines TRBV5-6 with TRBJ2-1; weak D call: TRBD2 (6 bases). This CDR3 has 15 amino acids. V was clipped by 4 bases and J by 1 base, with 12 bases between them. From germline, CDR1 is SGHDT and CDR2 YYEEEE. The CDR3: CASSPPLASYNEQFF. The CDR3 DNA reads as TGTGCCAGCAGCCCTCCCCTAGCGTCCTACAATGAGCAGTTCTTC.

The chain has TRBV10-3 and TRBJ1-1; 8 bases agree with TRBD1. The ends lost 6 bases at V and 1 base at J; junction bases unmatched: 4. The CDR3 contains 14 residues. Germline CDR1 and CDR2: ENHRY and SYGVKD. CDR3 bases: TGTGCCATCAGAACCGGACAGGGGAACACTGAAGCTTTCTTT. Translation gives CAIRTGQGNTEAFF.

The CDR3 reads CASSLSGGPQETQYF. The CDR3 coding sequence is TGTGCCAGCAGCCTTAGCGGAGGCCCCCAAGAGACCCAGTACTTC. This sequence joins TRBV7-3 and TRBJ2-5; D perhaps matches TRBD2 (6 bases). Germline CDR1 is SGHTA and CDR2 is FQGTGA. V was clipped by 5 bases and J by 1 base, with 14 bases between them. CDR3 size: 15 residues.

The V and J genes are TRBV5-4 and TRBJ1-2, with D perhaps TRBD1 (5 bases). V was shortened by 3 bases and J by 7 bases, with 10 bases between the two germline ends. CDR1 and CDR2 from the germline V gene are SGHNT and YYREEE (reference sequence). The length of the CDR3 is 12 residues. The CDR3 here is CASSWGPGGYTF. CDR3 nucleotide sequence: TGTGCCAGCAGCTGGGGCCCGGGTGGCTACACCTTC.

In this sample, this clone turned up a few times. This chain links TRBV27 with TRBJ1-2, with D hard to call. The germline V and J ends were trimmed by 3 bases and 6 bases, with 14 bases remaining between them. This CDR3 is built from 14 residues. Germline CDR1 MNHEY, CDR2 SMNVEV (reference sequence). The CDR3 is CASSFLGKEDGYTF. The CDR3 nucleotides read TGTGCCAGCAGTTTCCTAGGGAAGGAGGATGGCTACACCTTC.